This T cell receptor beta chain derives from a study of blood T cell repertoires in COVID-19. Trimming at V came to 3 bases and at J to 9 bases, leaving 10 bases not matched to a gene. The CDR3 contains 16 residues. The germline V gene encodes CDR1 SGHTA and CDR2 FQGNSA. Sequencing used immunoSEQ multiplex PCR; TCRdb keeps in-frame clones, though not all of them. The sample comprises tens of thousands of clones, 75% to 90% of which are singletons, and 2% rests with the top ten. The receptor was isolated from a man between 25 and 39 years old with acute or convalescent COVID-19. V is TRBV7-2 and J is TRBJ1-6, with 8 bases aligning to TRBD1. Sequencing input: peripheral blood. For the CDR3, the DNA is TGTGCCAGCAGCTTTCCGTCCCAGGGGGCAGGTTCACCCCTCCACTTT. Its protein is CASSFPSQGAGSPLHF.